Listed below are T cell receptor beta chains from one sample, sequenced in a study of T cell repertoires in cytomegalovirus infection. In TCRdb, the reads were re-called with MiXCR into one record per CDR3 protein. The sample lists 480,000 or so distinct CDR3 sequences; approximately 10% were seen once. Sequencing used PBMCs. The receptors originated from a human donor in good health (CMV status not recorded). Some clones in this sample may be carry-over from other donors' samples. The CDR3 runs from the conserved cysteine through the conserved F or W. The order of the fields is J gene, D gene, clone size, V gene, CDR3 protein, CDR3 DNA. A D gene is named only where the DNA matches it firmly. Clone size is shown for a subset of rows, as once, few, many or a class of expanded clone.

>TRBJ1-2|-|-|TRBV19
CASSTAAYYGYTF
TGTGCCAGTAGTACGGCAGCATACTATGGCTACACCTTC
>TRBJ2-1|TRBD2|many|TRBV5-1
CASSLGSAGGYNEQFF
TGCGCCAGCAGCTTGGGCTCTGCGGGGGGGTACAATGAGCAGTTCTTC
>TRBJ1-1|-|many|TRBV15
CATSRVGSLNTEAFF
TGTGCCACCAGCAGAGTCGGCAGCCTGAACACTGAAGCTTTCTTT
>TRBJ2-1|-|many|TRBV27
CASSLGGPHNEQFF
TGTGCCAGCAGTTTGGGGGGACCCCACAATGAGCAGTTCTTC
>TRBJ2-1|TRBD2|-|TRBV19
CASSVFSAGGYNEQFF
TGTGCCAGTAGTGTATTTTCGGCGGGAGGGTACAATGAGCAGTTCTTC
>TRBJ2-6|-|many|TRBV5-1
CASSAFGANVLTF
TGCGCCAGCAGCGCCTTTGGGGCCAACGTCCTGACTTTC
>TRBJ1-5|-|many|TRBV10-3
CAISDRNNQPQHF
TGTGCCATCAGTGACAGAAACAATCAGCCCCAGCATTTT
>TRBJ2-2|TRBD1|many|TRBV28
CASSNSVQGVGELFF
TGTGCCAGCAGTAACTCCGTCCAGGGGGTCGGGGAGCTGTTTTTT
>TRBJ1-5|-|few|TRBV19
CASSMGRRQPQHF
TGTGCCAGTAGTATGGGTCGCCGGCAGCCCCAGCATTTT
>TRBJ2-5|-|few|TRBV7-9
CASSLDPGKETQYF
TGTGCCAGCAGCTTAGATCCTGGAAAGGAGACCCAGTACTTC
>TRBJ1-6|TRBD1|few|TRBV29-1
CSVRDRGYNSPLHF
TGCAGCGTTAGGGACAGGGGGTACAATTCACCCCTCCACTTT
>TRBJ1-1|-|many|TRBV27
CASSPQGPSTEAFF
TGTGCCAGCAGTCCACAAGGTCCGAGCACTGAAGCTTTCTTT
>TRBJ1-1|-|many|TRBV20-1
CSARGDGTLNTEAFF
TGCAGTGCTAGGGGGGACGGGACTCTGAACACTGAAGCTTTCTTT
>TRBJ2-5|-|few|TRBV2
CASSARPETQYF
TGTGCCAGCAGTGCCAGGCCTGAGACCCAGTACTTC
>TRBJ1-5|-|-|TRBV7-9
CASSLDRVGNQPQHF
TGTGCCAGCAGCTTAGACAGGGTAGGCAATCAGCCCCAGCATTTT
>TRBJ2-5|-|few|TRBV12-3/TRBV12-4
CASSLQGGIGETQYF
TGTGCCAGCAGTTTACAGGGGGGAATTGGGGAGACCCAGTACTTC
>TRBJ2-3|-|many|TRBV20-1
CSARMWVADTQYF
TGCAGTGCTAGAATGTGGGTTGCAGATACGCAGTATTTT
>TRBJ2-7|TRBD1|many|TRBV20-1
CSAGQGTPYEQYF
TGCAGTGCTGGACAGGGGACTCCCTACGAGCAGTACTTC